The 28 T cell receptor beta chains below all came from one sample that was sequenced in a study of a mutant IDH1 vaccine in newly diagnosed glioma. Assay used: immunoSEQ multiplex PCR; TCRdb lists only in-frame clones, some missing. The data contain roughly 32,000 clones, around 80% of them seen just once; the ten biggest clones take up approximately 3.4%. These receptors are not linked to any known antigen. Specified time point: week 35, safety follow-up. Alongside topical imiquimod, each dose of vaccine comprised 300 ug of mutant IDH1 20-mer peptide. The sequencing used PBMCs, collected from a glioma patient whose treatment included an IDH1 peptide vaccine. These receptors came from a middle-aged man with glioma. Some clones in this sample may be carry-over from other donors' samples.

V gene TRBV2 combines with J gene TRBJ2-4; D is perhaps TRBD1 or TRBD2 (7 bases each). This CDR3 region has 14 residues. V dropped 1 base and J dropped 7 bases, with 11 bases sitting between them. Germline loops: CDR1 SNHLY, CDR2 FYNNEI. The CDR3 DNA is TGTGCCAGCAGTGAAGGGCAGGGGGGGAACATTCAGTACTTC. This codes for CASSEGQGGNIQYF.

The chain combines TRBV30 with TRBJ1-2; D is unresolved. CDR1 is GTSNPN, CDR2 SVGIG, per germline (reference sequence). The CDR3 consists of 13 residues. Trimming pared 8 bases from V and 1 base from J, leaving 14 bases between. The CDR3 DNA follows: TGTGCCGCCTCCTCGGTGGATAACTATGGCTACACCTTC. Protein sequence: CAASSVDNYGYTF.

A word on this clone: A read error may produce the germline difference seen at one junction end. The J gene is TRBJ2-3, the V gene TRBV12-5, with unresolved D. CDR3 size: 13 residues. CDR1 is LGHNT, CDR2 FRNRAP, per germline. The CDR3 here is CAGGPSEGDTQYF. The CDR3 bases are TGTGCTGGTGGACCCTCTGAAGGAGATACGCAGTATTTT.

The chain couples TRBV11-2 to TRBJ1-4; D is undetermined. Trimming removed 0 bases from V and 3 bases from J, with 8 bases in between. Per the germline V gene, CDR1 is SGHAT and CDR2 is FQNNGV. The CDR3 runs 15 residues. The CDR3 loop is CASSLEGLANEKLFF. The CDR3 nucleotides are TGTGCCAGCAGCTTAGAGGGGTTGGCTAATGAAAAACTGTTTTTT.

This clone was counted a few times. The J gene is TRBJ1-4, the V gene TRBV4-3; 9 bases map to TRBD1. The ends lost 2 bases at V and 7 bases at J; junction bases unmatched: 5. The CDR3 sequence is 15 residues long. Per germline, CDR1 LGHNA and CDR2 YSLEER. The CDR3 DNA is TGCGCCAGCAGCCAATTAGGACAGGGGCGTGAAAAACTGTTTTTT. It translates to CASSQLGQGREKLFF.

V usage is TRBV10-2 and J usage is TRBJ1-5; D is perhaps TRBD1 (5 bases). The length of the CDR3 is 13 residues. The germline gives CDR1 WSHSY, CDR2 SAAADI. Trimming stripped 6 bases from V and 2 bases from J, with 8 bases between. CDR3 coding DNA: TGCGCCAGCAGGGGGCTTCGCAATCAGCCCCAGCATTTT. Protein: CASRGLRNQPQHF.

This clone is a singleton in its sample. This rearrangement joins TRBV19 to TRBJ2-7, with TRBD2 matching 8 bases. Germline lookup yields CDR1 LNHDA and CDR2 SQIVND (reference sequence). V shed 5 bases, J shed 6 bases, and the junction held 9 bases outside the gene matches. The length of the CDR3 is 14 residues. CDR3 residues: CASSLTGTSGEQYF. CDR3 bases: TGTGCCAGTAGTCTCACCGGGACTAGTGGCGAGCAGTACTTC.

J is TRBJ1-2 and V is TRBV6-5, with D possibly being TRBD1 (5 bases). This CDR3 comprises 13 residues. Per germline, CDR1 MNHEY and CDR2 SVGAGI. The V gene lost 7 bases and the J gene lost 3 bases, with 12 bases spanning the gap. CDR3 amino acids: CASKVREDYGYTF. CDR3 DNA sequence: TGTGCCAGCAAGGTCAGGGAAGACTATGGCTACACCTTC.

A note on this clone: The junction does not match germline at one end; this may be a read error. V gene TRBV5-6 combines with J gene TRBJ1-4; D is ambiguous. Germline V gene data show CDR1 as SGHDT and CDR2 as YYEEEE. This CDR3 comprises 13 residues. The CDR3 loop is CASSLVRHGLIVF. Written as DNA, the CDR3 is TGTGCCAGCAGCTTGGTACGGCACGGGCTTATTGTTTTT.

This chain uses TRBV6-1 with TRBJ2-1; 7 bases align to TRBD2. Trimming at V came to 6 bases and at J to 5 bases, leaving 7 bases not matched to a gene. The V gene's germline CDR1 is MNHNS and CDR2 SASEGT. The CDR3 is made up of 14 amino acids. CDR3 region: CASRGGVLNNEQFF. In DNA form, the CDR3 reads TGTGCCAGCAGGGGAGGGGTTCTGAACAATGAGCAGTTCTTC.

The chain has TRBV10-2 and TRBJ2-5; 9 positions agree with TRBD2. Germline V gene data show CDR1 as WSHSY and CDR2 as SAAADI. The CDR3 is made up of 15 amino acids. V gave up 6 bases and J gave up 2 bases; unmatched junction bases: 7. CDR3 nucleotides: TGCGCCAGCAGAGGTCTAACTAGCGGGCAAGAGACCCAGTACTTC. Translated, it gives CASRGLTSGQETQYF.

V gene TRBV4-3 combines with J gene TRBJ2-2; 7 positions match TRBD1. The CDR3 covers 15 residues. Germline trimming cut 0 bases from V and 6 bases from J; bases unmatched to any gene: 4. Germline V gene data show CDR1 as LGHNA and CDR2 as YSLEER. CDR3 DNA sequence: TGCGCCAGCAGCCAAGATCTCAGGGGGTCCGGGGAGCTGTTTTTT. Its translation: CASSQDLRGSGELFF.

The chain joins TRBV14 to TRBJ1-2; D is undetermined. Germline V lookup: CDR1 SGHDN, CDR2 FVKESK. With 0 bases removed from V and 4 bases from J, the gap between germline ends came to 9 bases. The CDR3 consists of 14 residues. CDR3 sequence (DNA): TGTGCCAGCAGCCAAGACACCAACATCTATGGCTACACCTTC. Its protein is CASSQDTNIYGYTF.

V gene TRBV13 combines with J gene TRBJ2-2; a possible D gene is TRBD1 (5 bases). The CDR3 extends over 14 amino acids. Germline assignment: CDR1 PRHDT and CDR2 FYEKMQ (reference sequence). V lost 0 bases, J lost 7 bases, and 9 bases lay in between. This chain's CDR3 is CASSLGRVGGELFF. DNA of the CDR3: TGTGCCAGCAGCTTAGGCAGGGTCGGCGGGGAGCTGTTTTTT.

In this sample, this clone turned up a few times. The chain recombines TRBV4-1 with TRBJ1-2; D gene ambiguous. V lost 3 bases to trimming and J lost 0 bases, with 11 bases between them. The length of the CDR3 is 15 residues. Germline assignment: CDR1 MGHRA and CDR2 YSYEKL. CDR3 sequence (DNA): TGCGCCAGCAGCCACCCTTTCACTACTAACTATGGCTACACCTTC. Amino acid sequence: CASSHPFTTNYGYTF.

This chain links TRBV19 with TRBJ1-3; D gene uncertain. V lost 9 bases and J 0 bases, leaving 18 bases between the germline ends. CDR3 length equals 16 residues. CDR1 is LNHDA and CDR2 is SQIVND in the germline V gene (reference sequence). CDR3 protein: CASTPQDGSSGNTIYF. The CDR3 DNA is TGTGCCAGCACACCCCAGGACGGGAGCTCTGGAAACACCATATATTTT.

The chain is built from TRBV10-3 and TRBJ2-1, with a weak D call TRBD1 (7 bases). Germline CDR1 is ENHRY and CDR2 is SYGVKD. Trimming cost V 2 bases and J 5 bases, with 16 bases left between them. The CDR3 has 16 amino acids. CDR3 in DNA: TGTGCCATCAGTGAGAAAGGAGGGACAGACAACAATGAGCAGTTCTTC. Amino acid sequence: CAISEKGGTDNNEQFF.

This chain joins TRBV7-2 and TRBJ1-1; 7 bases are shared with TRBD1. Germline assignment: CDR1 SGHTA and CDR2 FQGNSA. Unmatched junction bases numbered 13, after V lost 5 bases and J lost 10 bases. The CDR3 sequence is 14 residues long. CDR3: CASSNAGTAKGAFF. Written as DNA, the CDR3 is TGTGCCAGCAGCAACGCGGGGACAGCGAAGGGAGCTTTCTTT. Looking up the rest from reference TRBV7-2 and TRBJ1-1 gives the full variable domain: GAGVSQSPSNKVTEKGKDVELRCDPISGHTALYWYRQSLGQGLEFLIYFQGNSAPDKSGLPSDRFSAERTGGSVSTLTIQRTQQEDSAVYLCASSNAGTAKGAFFGQGTRLTVV.

The V gene is TRBV6-1, the J gene TRBJ1-1; 8 bases are a match to TRBD1. Germline V lookup: CDR1 MNHNS, CDR2 SASEGT. The trim removed 3 bases at V and 0 bases at J, leaving 0 bases unmatched. The CDR3 contains 14 residues. CDR3 in amino acids: CASSDRGLNTEAFF. The CDR3 nucleotides read TGTGCCAGCAGTGACAGGGGGCTGAACACTGAAGCTTTCTTT.

The rearrangement uses TRBV27 and TRBJ1-6, with D hard to call. Germline lookup yields CDR1 MNHEY and CDR2 SMNVEV (reference sequence). The CDR3 contains 21 residues. V was pared by 5 bases and J by 0 bases, with 26 bases between. Written as DNA, the CDR3 is TGTGCCAGCAGTCCCTGGGCCACACCAGATACAAGGAGCTCCTATAATTCACCCCTCCACTTT. This translates into CASSPWATPDTRSSYNSPLHF.

The chain employs TRBV7-8 and TRBJ2-7; D unresolved. Trimming left V 2 bases short and J 6 bases short, with 8 bases between. This CDR3 spans 12 amino acids. Germline V CDR1 and CDR2: SGHVS, FQNEAQ. CDR3: CASSLSPSEQYF. The CDR3 nucleotides read TGTGCCAGCAGCTTAAGCCCAAGCGAGCAGTACTTC.

A few counts support this clone. J is TRBJ2-2 and V is TRBV7-2, with 13 bases lining up with TRBD2. The ends lost 4 bases at V and 8 bases at J; junction bases unmatched: 1. The CDR3 length is 14 residues. The germline V gene has CDR1 SGHTA and CDR2 FQGNSA. The CDR3 loop reads CASSWGLAGGELFF. Written as DNA, the CDR3 is TGTGCCAGCAGCTGGGGACTAGCGGGGGGGGAGCTGTTTTTT.

The chain recombines TRBV4-2 with TRBJ1-6; D ambiguous. CDR3 size: 15 residues. The V gene's germline CDR1 is LGHNA and CDR2 YNFKEQ. V was trimmed by 1 base and J by 6 bases, leaving 10 bases between them. The CDR3 DNA is TGTGCCAGCAGCCAAGGCCCAGAGGGTAATTCACCCCTCCACTTT. Residues: CASSQGPEGNSPLHF.

The chain carries TRBV12-1 and TRBJ1-5. TRBV12-1 is assigned pseudogene status. The CDR3 is made up of 18 amino acids. CDR3 loop: CASSPRGQDTRSNQPQHF. The CDR3 DNA is TGTGCCAGCAGCCCACGAGGGCAGGACACAAGAAGCAATCAGCCCCAGCATTTT.

This chain uses TRBV11-2 with TRBJ2-3; 13 nucleotides line up with TRBD2. Trimming at V came to 5 bases and at J to 3 bases, leaving 14 bases not matched to a gene. The CDR3 length is 19 residues. In germline, CDR1 is SGHAT, CDR2 FQNNGV. The CDR3 coding sequence is TGTGCCAGCAGCCTACTAGCGGGGGGGCCGTTGTTCGGGACAGATACGCAGTATTTT. It specifies CASSLLAGGPLFGTDTQYF.

This clone was seen a few times. The chain joins TRBV4-1 to TRBJ1-1; 8 bases line up with TRBD1. CDR1 MGHRA and CDR2 YSYEKL come from the germline V gene. CDR3 size: 15 residues. Losses at the gene ends were 5 bases for V and 1 base for J; bases not matched to a gene: 6. The CDR3 loop reads CASSGRQGRNTEAFF. Here the CDR3 DNA reads TGCGCCAGCAGCGGGCGACAGGGGAGGAACACTGAAGCTTTCTTT.

V usage is TRBV4-2 and J usage is TRBJ2-2; 8 bases align to TRBD1. J lost 7 bases, V lost 5 bases, and 6 bases had no gene match. Germline loops: CDR1 LGHNA, CDR2 YNFKEQ. The CDR3 extends over 14 amino acids. CDR3 sequence (DNA): TGTGCCAGCAGCTTCGACAGGGGTGGCGGGGAGCTGTTTTTT. Amino acids: CASSFDRGGGELFF.

The V call is TRBV5-6, the J call TRBJ1-2; D perhaps matches TRBD1 (6 bases). CDR3 length: 14 amino acids. With 7 bases removed from V and 4 bases from J, the gap between germline ends came to 17 bases. The V gene's germline CDR1 is SGHDT and CDR2 YYEEEE. The CDR3 loop reads CASRLGGLGYGYTF. In DNA, the CDR3 is TGTGCCAGCCGCCTGGGGGGGCTCGGCTATGGCTACACCTTC.